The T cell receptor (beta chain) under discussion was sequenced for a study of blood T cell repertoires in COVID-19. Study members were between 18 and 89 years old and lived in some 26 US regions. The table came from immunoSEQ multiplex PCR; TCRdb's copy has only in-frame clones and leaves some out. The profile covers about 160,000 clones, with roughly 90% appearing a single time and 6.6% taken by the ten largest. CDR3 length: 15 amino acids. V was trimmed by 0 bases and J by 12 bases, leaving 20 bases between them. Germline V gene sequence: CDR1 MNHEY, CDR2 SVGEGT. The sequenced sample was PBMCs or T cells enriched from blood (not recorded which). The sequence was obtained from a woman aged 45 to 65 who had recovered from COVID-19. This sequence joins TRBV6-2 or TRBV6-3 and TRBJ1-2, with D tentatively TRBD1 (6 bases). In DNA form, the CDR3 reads TGTGCCAGCAGTTACTCGAGAGGGACACGACTGGGCAACACCTTC. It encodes CASSYSRGTRLGNTF.